The clone carrying this T cell receptor (beta chain) was counted at least ten times. The target antigen is unknown. By quantitative 5'-RACE with molecular barcodes, the TCR beta libraries were made. TCRdb independently ran MiXCR on the 5' RACE reads; one entry per CDR3 protein. The sample consists of around 220,000 distinct CDR3 sequences, 10% of them appearing once. This sample was taken from a study of CD8 T cells in ankylosing spondylitis. Study-wide points: A CD8+ phenotype characterized the disease-linked clones, which were relatively rare in peripheral blood. Among TCR beta sequences, a motif of under ten highly homologous variants appeared characteristic of ankylosing spondylitis blood.

Germline V gene sequence: CDR1 SGHRS, CDR2 YFSETQ. Unmatched junction bases numbered 9, after V lost 3 bases and J lost 3 bases. The CDR3 is made up of 18 amino acids. Material: blood, either unsorted or a sorted T cell fraction (not recorded which). This chain uses TRBV5-1 with TRBJ2-3; 14 positions agree with TRBD2. The sequence was obtained from a male donor with ankylosing spondylitis or in good health (not recorded which). The CDR3 nucleotides are TGCGCCAGCAGCTCGCTACAGACTAGCGGGGGGGCAACAGATACGCAGTATTTT. Its translation: CASSSLQTSGGATDTQYF.